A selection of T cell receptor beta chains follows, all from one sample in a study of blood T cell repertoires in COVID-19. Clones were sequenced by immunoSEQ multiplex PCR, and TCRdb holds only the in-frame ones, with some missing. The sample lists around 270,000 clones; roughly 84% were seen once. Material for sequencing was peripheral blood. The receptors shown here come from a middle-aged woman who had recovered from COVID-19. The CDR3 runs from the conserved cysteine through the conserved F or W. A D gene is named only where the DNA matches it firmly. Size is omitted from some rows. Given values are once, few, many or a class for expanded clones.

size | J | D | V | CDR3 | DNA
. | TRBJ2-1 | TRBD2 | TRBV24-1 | CAVGAGGPNEQFF | TGTGCCGTCGGGGCGGGGGGGCCTAATGAGCAGTTCTTC
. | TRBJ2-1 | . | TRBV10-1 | CASKGRGNEQFF | TGCGCCAGCAAAGGACGGGGCAATGAGCAGTTCTTC
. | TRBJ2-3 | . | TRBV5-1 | CASSLVRGNPVDTQYF | TGCGCCAGCAGCTTGGTGCGGGGTAATCCCGTAGATACGCAGTATTTT
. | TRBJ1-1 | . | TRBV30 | CAWNTDMNTEAFF | TGTGCCTGGAATACAGATATGAACACTGAAGCTTTCTTT
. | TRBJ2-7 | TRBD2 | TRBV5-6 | CASSLVGGSYEQYF | TGTGCCAGCAGCTTGGTCGGGGGGTCCTACGAGCAGTACTTC
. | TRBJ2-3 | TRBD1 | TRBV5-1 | CASSSATGSDTQYF | TGCGCCAGCAGCTCGGCGACAGGGTCAGATACGCAGTATTTT
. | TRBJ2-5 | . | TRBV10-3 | CAISEPGTSQETQYF | TGTGCCATCAGTGAGCCGGGGACATCCCAAGAGACCCAGTACTTC
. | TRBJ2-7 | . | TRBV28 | CATVLSSYEQYF | TGTGCCACGGTGCTGAGCTCCTACGAGCAGTACTTC
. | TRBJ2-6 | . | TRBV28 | CASSLSNRGYGANVLTF | TGTGCCAGCAGTTTGTCCAACCGAGGATATGGGGCCAACGTCCTGACTTTC
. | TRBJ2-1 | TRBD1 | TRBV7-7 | CASSLAATGGWNEQFF | TGTGCCAGCAGCTTAGCTGCGACAGGGGGCTGGAATGAGCAGTTCTTC
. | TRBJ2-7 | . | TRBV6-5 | CASSPPGHHPGEQYF | TGTGCCAGCAGTCCTCCGGGTCACCACCCGGGAGAGCAGTACTTC
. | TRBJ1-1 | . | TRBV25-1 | CASSAGGSYTEAFF | TGTGCCAGCAGCGCCGGAGGTTCGTACACTGAAGCTTTCTTT
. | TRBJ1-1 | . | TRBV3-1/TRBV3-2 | CASSLREGLNTEAFF | TGTGCCAGCAGCCTCAGGGAAGGGCTGAACACTGAAGCTTTCTTT
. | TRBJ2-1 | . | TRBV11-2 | CASSPGLKYNEQFF | TGTGCCAGCAGCCCAGGACTCAAGTACAATGAGCAGTTCTTC
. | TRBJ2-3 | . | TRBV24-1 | CATSASSAGLVNTQYF | TGTGCCACCAGTGCTTCCTCTGCGGGTCTCGTGAATACGCAGTATTTT
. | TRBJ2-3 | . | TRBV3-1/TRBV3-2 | CASSQATTHTDTQYF | TGTGCCAGCAGCCAAGCTACGACACACACAGATACGCAGTATTTT
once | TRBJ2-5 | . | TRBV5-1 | CASSFRFQETQYF | TGCGCCAGCAGCTTCCGTTTCCAAGAGACCCAGTACTTC
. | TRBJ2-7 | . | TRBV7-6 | CASSLGGQGEQYF | TGTGCCAGCAGCTTAGGTGGGCAGGGGGAGCAGTACTTC
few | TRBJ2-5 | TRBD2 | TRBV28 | CASSSPPGSRGIQETQYF | TGTGCCAGCAGTTCCCCCCCCGGGTCGCGGGGGATCCAAGAGACCCAGTACTTC
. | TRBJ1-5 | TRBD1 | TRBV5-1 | CASSPKTGANQPQHF | TGCGCCAGCAGCCCAAAGACAGGGGCGAATCAGCCCCAGCATTTT
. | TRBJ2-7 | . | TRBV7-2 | CASSPPRVLAYEQYF | TGTGCCAGCAGCCCCCCCCGCGTGTTGGCCTACGAGCAGTACTTC
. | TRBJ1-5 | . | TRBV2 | CASSEGQGRSNQPQHF | TGTGCCAGCAGTGAGGGACAAGGCAGAAGCAATCAGCCCCAGCATTTT
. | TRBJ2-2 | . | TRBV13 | CASSFRGTGELFF | TGTGCCAGCAGCTTCCGGGGGACCGGGGAGCTGTTTTTT
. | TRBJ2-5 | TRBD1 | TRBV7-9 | CASRGQGFQETQYF | TGTGCCAGCAGGGGACAGGGATTCCAAGAGACCCAGTACTTC
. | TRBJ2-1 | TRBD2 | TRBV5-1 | CASSVELTSGGANEQFF | TGCGCCAGCAGCGTGGAGCTCACTAGCGGGGGGGCGAATGAGCAGTTCTTC
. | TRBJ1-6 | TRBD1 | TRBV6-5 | CASSYQVGGDSPLHF | TGTGCCAGCAGTTACCAAGTAGGGGGCGATTCACCCCTCCACTTT
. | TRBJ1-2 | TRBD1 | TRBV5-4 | CASSLGGQGNYGYTF | TGTGCCAGCAGCTTGGGAGGACAGGGGAACTATGGCTACACCTTC
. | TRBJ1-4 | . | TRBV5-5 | CASSPPTGLFEKLFF | TGTGCCAGCAGCCCTCCCACAGGGTTGTTTGAAAAACTGTTTTTT
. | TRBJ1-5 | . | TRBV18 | CASSRSRSNQPQHF | TGTGCCAGCTCCCGTTCGCGTAGCAATCAGCCCCAGCATTTT
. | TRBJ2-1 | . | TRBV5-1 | CASSLEEDFGHNEQFF | TGCGCCAGCAGCTTGGAGGAGGACTTCGGTCACAATGAGCAGTTCTTC
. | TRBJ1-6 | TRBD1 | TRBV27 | CASSSSDRGSSYNSPLHF | TGTGCCAGCAGTTCCTCGGACAGGGGGAGCTCCTATAATTCACCCCTCCACTTT
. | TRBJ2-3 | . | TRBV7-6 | CASSLGGTDTQYF | TGTGCCAGCAGCTTAGGCGGCACAGATACGCAGTATTTT
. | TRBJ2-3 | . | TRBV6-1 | CASSDPGYGTDTQYF | TGTGCCAGCAGTGACCCAGGGTACGGGACAGATACGCAGTATTTT
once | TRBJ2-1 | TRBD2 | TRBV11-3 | CASSALAGGQNEQFF | TGTGCCAGCAGCGCACTAGCGGGGGGTCAAAATGAGCAGTTCTTC
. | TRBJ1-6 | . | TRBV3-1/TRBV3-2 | CASSPRGSPLHF | TGTGCCAGCAGCCCCAGGGGTTCACCCCTCCACTTT
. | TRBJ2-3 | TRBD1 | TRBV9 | CASSVAGQGSDTQYF | TGTGCCAGCAGCGTAGCCGGACAGGGGTCAGATACGCAGTATTTT
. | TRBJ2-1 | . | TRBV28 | CASSLYGSSYNEQFF | TGTGCCAGCAGTTTATATGGCAGCTCCTACAATGAGCAGTTCTTC
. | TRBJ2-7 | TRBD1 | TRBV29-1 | CSVRQGVGYEQYF | TGCAGCGTCCGACAGGGGGTCGGGTACGAGCAGTACTTC
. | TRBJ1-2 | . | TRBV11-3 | CASSSGRGYGYTF | TGTGCCAGCAGCTCCGGTAGGGGCTATGGCTACACCTTC
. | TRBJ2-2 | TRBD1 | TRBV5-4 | CASSLERGLNTGELFF | TGTGCCAGCAGCTTGGAGAGGGGGCTGAACACCGGGGAGCTGTTTTTT
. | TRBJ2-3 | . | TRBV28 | CASNTPGGTDTQYF | TGTGCCAGCAACACCCCGGGGGGCACAGATACGCAGTATTTT
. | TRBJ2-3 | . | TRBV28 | CASSLPPFGGTTDTQYF | TGTGCCAGCAGTTTACCCCCCTTTGGGGGGACCACAGATACGCAGTATTTT
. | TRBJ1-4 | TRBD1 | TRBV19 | CASSMGQRNEKLFF | TGTGCCAGTAGTATGGGACAGAGAAATGAAAAACTGTTTTTT
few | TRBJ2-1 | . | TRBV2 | CASSLSGSSYNEQFF | TGTGCCAGCAGCCTCAGCGGTAGCTCCTACAATGAGCAGTTCTTC
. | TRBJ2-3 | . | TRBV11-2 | CASSPRGRGSTDTQYF | TGTGCCAGCAGCCCCCGGGGGCGGGGGAGCACAGATACGCAGTATTTT
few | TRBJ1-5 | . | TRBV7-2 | CASSRFSQPQHF | TGTGCCAGCAGCCGTTTTAGTCAGCCCCAGCATTTT
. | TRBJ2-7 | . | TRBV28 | CASSAITYEQYF | TGTGCCAGCAGTGCGATAACCTACGAGCAGTACTTC
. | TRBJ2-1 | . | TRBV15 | CATSDPGGGDEQFF | TGTGCCACCAGCGACCCCGGAGGGGGCGATGAGCAGTTCTTC
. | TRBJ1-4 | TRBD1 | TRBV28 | CASSFPRGRLEKLFF | TGTGCCAGCAGTTTCCCCAGGGGGCGCTTGGAAAAACTGTTTTTT
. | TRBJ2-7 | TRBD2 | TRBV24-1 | CATSDGLAGGRMRPYEQYF | TGTGCCACCAGTGATGGACTAGCGGGGGGGCGCATGAGGCCCTACGAGCAGTACTTC
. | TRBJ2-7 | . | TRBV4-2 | CASSQLFGGLADPPPYEQYF | TGTGCCAGCAGCCAATTATTCGGGGGACTGGCTGATCCGCCTCCCTACGAGCAGTACTTC
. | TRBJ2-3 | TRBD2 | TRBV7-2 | CASSTGLDPDTQYF | TGTGCCAGCAGCACGGGACTAGATCCAGATACGCAGTATTTT
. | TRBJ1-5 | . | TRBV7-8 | CASSLRGVQPQHF | TGTGCCAGCAGCTTAAGAGGTGTTCAGCCCCAGCATTTT